The next 9 T cell receptor beta chains were all read from a single sample in a study of blood T cell repertoires in COVID-19. Only in-frame clones appear in the TCRdb table, and some are missing; sequencing was by immunoSEQ multiplex PCR. The sample includes 380,000 or so clones, approximately 87% of them seen just once. The specimen sequenced was PBMCs or T cells enriched from blood (not recorded which). These receptors came from a woman aged 25-40 years with acute COVID-19.

The V call is TRBV19, the J call TRBJ1-2; a weak D match, TRBD1 (6 bases). From germline, CDR1 is LNHDA and CDR2 SQIVND (reference sequence). This CDR3 has 15 residues. V was shortened by 7 bases and J by 7 bases, with 22 bases between the two germline ends. CDR3 nucleotides: TGTGCCAGTATTGAGTTTGGACAGCGTCCCGGTGGCTACACCTTC. Its protein is CASIEFGQRPGGYTF.

The chain recombines TRBV5-4 with TRBJ1-2; D gene ambiguous. V lost 1 base, J lost 7 bases, and 8 bases lay in between. Germline V gene sequence: CDR1 SGHNT, CDR2 YYREEE (reference sequence). The CDR3 runs to 12 residues. CDR3 sequence reads: CASSLLSAGYTF. In DNA, the CDR3 is TGTGCCAGCAGCTTGCTATCTGCTGGCTACACCTTC. Full variable domain (rest looked up from reference TRBV5-4 and TRBJ1-2): ETGVTQSPTHLIKTRGQQVTLRCSSQSGHNTVSWYQQALGQGPQFIFQYYREEENGRGNFPPRFSGLQFPNYSSELNVNALELDDSALYLCASSLLSAGYTFGSGTRLTVV.

The sample holds a few counts of this clone. The chain employs TRBV10-3 and TRBJ1-6; 9 nucleotides line up with TRBD1. The CDR3 spans 14 residues. Germline CDR1 and CDR2: ENHRY and SYGVKD. Trimming removed 6 bases from V and 6 bases from J; junction bases left unmatched: 3. In nucleotides, the CDR3 is TGTGCCATCAGCGGGACAGGGACTAATTCACCCCTCCACTTT. Residues: CAISGTGTNSPLHF.

J is TRBJ2-3 and V is TRBV5-4; 7 nucleotides match TRBD1. Germline loops: CDR1 SGHNT, CDR2 YYREEE (reference sequence). This CDR3 has 16 amino acids. The V segment lost 4 bases and the J segment 1 base; nucleotides outside the gene matches: 9. In nucleotides, the CDR3 is TGTGCCAGCAGCACCTACCGGGACAGCCGCACAGATACGCAGTATTTT. Protein sequence: CASSTYRDSRTDTQYF. The whole variable domain, remainder taken from reference TRBV5-4 and TRBJ2-3, is ETGVTQSPTHLIKTRGQQVTLRCSSQSGHNTVSWYQQALGQGPQFIFQYYREEENGRGNFPPRFSGLQFPNYSSELNVNALELDDSALYLCASSTYRDSRTDTQYFGPGTRLTVL.

The chain links TRBV15 to TRBJ1-2; the D gene is possibly TRBD1 (6 bases). V was pared by 3 bases and J by 5 bases, with 10 bases between. The CDR3 sequence is 13 residues long. Germline CDR1 LNHNV, CDR2 YYDKDF (reference sequence). CDR3: CATSRQGLYGYTF. DNA for the CDR3: TGTGCCACCAGCAGGCAGGGGTTGTATGGCTACACCTTC.

CDR3 sequence (DNA): TGTGCCACCAGTGATCCATTGGGGACTAGCGGGGTTCGCACAGATACGCAGTATTTT. The encoded protein is CATSDPLGTSGVRTDTQYF. This rearrangement joins TRBV24-1 to TRBJ2-3; 13 bases align to TRBD2. The CDR3 is 19 residues long. The V gene's germline CDR1 is KGHDR and CDR2 SFDVKD. After removal of 3 bases from V and 1 base from J, the junction contained 9 bases not matched to a gene.

This clone was recorded a few times. The V gene is TRBV7-3, the J gene TRBJ2-1, with TRBD2 identical over 10 bases. With 3 bases clipped from V and 4 bases from J, the junction kept 3 bases outside the gene matches. The CDR3 spans 15 residues. The V gene's germline CDR1 is SGHTA and CDR2 FQGTGA. The CDR3 DNA is TGTGCCAGCAGCTTCCTAGCGGGGGTTTACAATGAGCAGTTCTTC. Amino acids: CASSFLAGVYNEQFF.

The chain joins TRBV5-6 to TRBJ1-4; TRBD1 agrees at 7 bases. In germline, CDR1 is SGHDT, CDR2 YYEEEE. V was clipped by 3 bases and J by 8 bases; unmatched bases: 4. CDR3 size: 13 residues. In DNA form, the CDR3 reads TGTGCCAGCAGCTGGGGGACAGTCGAAAAACTGTTTTTT. Translating it yields CASSWGTVEKLFF. Looking up the rest from reference TRBV5-6 and TRBJ1-4 gives the full variable domain: DAGVTQSPTHLIKTRGQQVTLRCSPKSGHDTVSWYQQALGQGPQFIFQYYEEEERQRGNFPDRFSGHQFPNYSSELNVNALLLGDSALYLCASSWGTVEKLFFGSGTQLSVL.

The gene calls are TRBV7-2 and TRBJ1-3; D may be TRBD1 (5 bases). The V gene lost 2 bases and the J gene lost 3 bases, with 11 bases spanning the gap. CDR1 is SGHTA and CDR2 is FQGNSA in the germline V gene. This CDR3 region has 15 residues. Here the CDR3 reads CASSLQGSDGNTIYF. CDR3 in DNA: TGTGCCAGCAGCTTACAGGGCTCGGATGGAAACACCATATATTTT.